This T cell receptor (beta chain) emerged from a study of blood T cell repertoires in COVID-19. Overall study: Donors in the United States, Italy and Spain gave samples during acute or convalescent COVID-19. T cells, B-cell-depleted T cells, or PBMCs supplied cDNA or gDNA.

Recruited during active infection, patients (from Seattle) were subsequently followed longitudinally. J was trimmed by 7 bases and V by 0 bases; bases with no gene match: 3. Germline V lookup: CDR1 GTSNPN, CDR2 SVGIG (reference sequence). The CDR3 spans 14 residues. Original methodology: Amplification of reference gene primers was used by the study to estimate nucleated cell counts. TCRdb's table, derived via immunoSEQ multiplex PCR, lists solely in-frame clones and lacks some. V and J calls and clone size follow that table, whereas D and trimming were derived from the DNA. The sample shows hundreds of thousands of clones, around 80% of them seen only once.

Sequencing was carried out using peripheral blood. The clonotype originates from a woman between 25 and 40 years old with COVID-19, enrolled during active disease. The chain is built from TRBV30 and TRBJ1-5, with 10 nucleotides matching TRBD1. CDR3 bases: TGTGCCTGGAGTGTAGGACAGGGGGGGCAGCCCCAGCATTTT. It is translated as CAWSVGQGGQPQHF.